These T cell receptor beta chains were read from a single sample in a study of identical twins. TCRdb recomputed calls from the 5' RACE reads with MiXCR, one row per CDR3 protein. Among about 260,000 distinct CDR3 sequences listed, roughly 7% were seen once. These data were also reused for a study on yellow fever vaccine responses in identical twins.

The sample taken for sequencing was memory (CD45RO+) T cells sorted from blood. The origin of the receptors is a woman younger than 30 in good health. Each CDR3 is given with its conserved first and last residue. Fields, in order: J gene, V gene, clone size, D gene, CDR3 protein, CDR3 DNA. D genes are given only for firm matches. Only some rows state a clone size, as once, few, many or a class for expanded clones.

>TRBJ1-5|TRBV20-1|many|.
CSAPGRNNQPQHF
TGCAGTGCCCCCGGGCGGAACAATCAGCCCCAGCATTTT
>TRBJ2-1|TRBV27|many|.
CASSGSLGRNEQFF
TGTGCCAGCTCCGGTTCGTTGGGCCGCAATGAGCAGTTCTTC
>TRBJ2-4|TRBV15|many|TRBD1
CATSRDGGTGSDIQYF
TGTGCCACCAGCAGAGATGGGGGGACAGGGTCTGACATTCAGTACTTC
>TRBJ2-4|TRBV20-1|.|.
CSARAAQGIFLAKNIQYF
TGCAGTGCTAGAGCGGCCCAGGGAATCTTTCTAGCCAAAAACATTCAGTACTTC
>TRBJ1-2|TRBV4-1|many|.
CASSQGPDYGYTF
TGCGCCAGCAGCCAAGGGCCTGACTATGGCTACACCTTC
>TRBJ2-5|TRBV2|once|.
CASSAQGLRGETQYF
TGTGCCAGCAGCGCACAGGGTCTTAGGGGAGAGACCCAGTACTTC
>TRBJ1-1|TRBV5-1|many|TRBD1
CASSRDSFLTEAFF
TGCGCCAGCAGCCGGGACAGTTTTTTGACTGAAGCTTTCTTT
>TRBJ2-7|TRBV4-2|.|.
CASSPGQGGYEQYF
TGTGCCAGCAGCCCTGGTCAGGGAGGATACGAGCAGTACTTC
>TRBJ2-2|TRBV4-1|many|.
CASSHPGVTGELFF
TGCGCCAGCAGCCACCCTGGGGTCACCGGGGAGCTGTTTTTT
>TRBJ2-1|TRBV24-1|many|TRBD2
CATSDPQGSGVEQFF
TGTGCCACCAGTGATCCACAGGGTAGCGGGGTCGAGCAGTTCTTC
>TRBJ1-5|TRBV12-3/TRBV12-4|many|.
CASRPSNSNQPQHF
TGTGCCAGCAGACCAAGTAATAGCAATCAGCCCCAGCATTTT
>TRBJ2-7|TRBV28|.|.
CASSFVWGRQYF
TGTGCCAGCAGTTTCGTGTGGGGGAGGCAGTACTTC
>TRBJ2-2|TRBV18|.|TRBD2
CASSPPTTSVGELFF
TGTGCCAGCTCACCCCCGACCACTAGCGTCGGGGAGCTGTTTTTT
>TRBJ1-3|TRBV3-1|.|.
CASSQDPGNTINF
TGTGCCAGCAGCCAAGATCCGGGAAACACCATAAATTTT
>TRBJ2-1|TRBV7-2|few|.
CASSLLRASSEQFF
TGTGCCAGCAGCTTATTAAGAGCGTCTAGTGAGCAGTTCTTC
>TRBJ2-5|TRBV7-9|many|.
CASSFSSASVETQYF
TGTGCCAGCAGCTTTTCGTCAGCTAGCGTGGAGACCCAGTACTTC
>TRBJ2-3|TRBV28|many|TRBD2
CASSLPTLAGGESDTQYF
TGTGCCAGCAGTTTGCCCACCTTAGCGGGGGGGGAATCAGATACGCAGTATTTT
>TRBJ2-5|TRBV24-1|few|.
CATSDGGQETQYF
TGTGCCACCAGTGATGGGGGGCAAGAGACCCAGTACTTC
>TRBJ2-7|TRBV18|.|.
CASSLGRGYYEQYF
TGTGCCAGCTCACTGGGCAGGGGTTACTACGAGCAGTACTTC
>TRBJ2-7|TRBV5-1|.|TRBD1
CASSSWTGGSDEQYF
TGCGCCAGCAGCTCCTGGACAGGGGGCAGCGACGAGCAGTACTTC
>TRBJ2-3|TRBV24-1|many|.
CATSDFAGAGTDTQYF
TGTGCCACCAGTGATTTTGCAGGAGCAGGCACAGATACGCAGTATTTT
>TRBJ2-1|TRBV5-1|many|TRBD2
CASSLGPSGRGDNEQFF
TGCGCCAGCAGCTTGGGACCTAGCGGGAGGGGAGACAATGAGCAGTTCTTC
>TRBJ2-5|TRBV6-5|few|TRBD1
CASSFSGTGRGETQYF
TGTGCCAGCAGTTTCTCCGGGACAGGGAGAGGAGAGACCCAGTACTTC
>TRBJ2-2|TRBV7-8|few|.
CASSQTSHTGELFF
TGTGCCAGCAGCCAGACTAGTCACACCGGGGAGCTGTTTTTT
>TRBJ2-1|TRBV4-1|many|.
CASSQGTSSSYNEQFF
TGCGCCAGCAGCCAAGGCACTAGCTCCTCCTACAATGAGCAGTTCTTC
>TRBJ2-7|TRBV5-1|many|.
CASSLAGREQYF
TGCGCCAGCAGCTTGGCAGGTAGGGAGCAGTACTTC
>TRBJ2-5|TRBV28|few|TRBD1
CASSFVRDRVSETQYF
TGTGCCAGCAGTTTCGTCCGGGACAGGGTATCAGAGACCCAGTACTTC
>TRBJ2-5|TRBV5-1|many|.
CASSPEVFQETQYF
TGCGCCAGCAGCCCGGAAGTATTCCAAGAGACCCAGTACTTC
>TRBJ1-1|TRBV12-3/TRBV12-4|many|.
CASLLTGTKAFF
TGTGCCAGCCTCCTCACCGGGACAAAAGCTTTCTTT
>TRBJ1-4|TRBV20-1|.|.
CSAFRGLNEKLFF
TGCAGTGCTTTCAGAGGGCTTAATGAAAAACTGTTTTTT
>TRBJ2-6|TRBV6-1|few|.
CASSESRGSGANVLTF
TGTGCCAGCAGTGAATCTCGGGGGTCTGGGGCCAACGTCCTGACTTTC
>TRBJ2-3|TRBV28|.|.
CASSPSGSHTDTQYF
TGTGCCAGCTCCCCCTCGGGAAGCCACACAGATACGCAGTATTTT
>TRBJ2-3|TRBV29-1|.|TRBD2
CSVEYIQLAGKNTDTQYF
TGCAGCGTTGAGTACATCCAACTAGCGGGGAAGAACACAGATACGCAGTATTTT
>TRBJ2-5|TRBV7-8|.|TRBD2
CASSPSGVGETQYF
TGTGCCAGCAGCCCAAGCGGGGTTGGGGAGACCCAGTACTTC
>TRBJ2-3|TRBV9|.|TRBD2
CASSVGRTSWGDTQYF
TGTGCCAGCAGCGTAGGTCGGACTAGCTGGGGAGATACGCAGTATTTT
>TRBJ2-1|TRBV20-1|many|.
CSARVGGPGSYNEQFF
TGCAGTGCTAGAGTAGGGGGGCCCGGCTCCTACAATGAGCAGTTCTTC
>TRBJ2-5|TRBV12-3/TRBV12-4|many|.
CASSPPTRLWTQYF
TGTGCCAGCAGTCCTCCGACTCGCCTTTGGACCCAGTACTTC
>TRBJ2-3|TRBV10-3|many|TRBD2
CAIRRDYQGDTQYF
TGTGCCATCAGGAGGGACTACCAGGGAGATACGCAGTATTTT
>TRBJ1-4|TRBV24-1|.|.
CAYLSENGEKLFF
TGTGCCTATTTGTCGGAGAACGGCGAAAAACTGTTTTTT
>TRBJ2-1|TRBV3-1|many|.
CASSGGSHNEQFF
TGTGCCAGCAGCGGGGGGTCCCACAATGAGCAGTTCTTC
>TRBJ2-7|TRBV27|few|TRBD2
CASSGWASGYEQYF
TGTGCCAGCAGTGGGTGGGCTAGCGGTTACGAGCAGTACTTC
>TRBJ2-3|TRBV7-9|few|TRBD1
CASSLSTGGFPDTQYF
TGTGCCAGCAGCCTGTCGACAGGGGGCTTCCCAGATACGCAGTATTTT
>TRBJ2-7|TRBV7-6|.|TRBD2
CASSLAGGTSGPYEQYF
TGTGCCAGCAGCCTCGCGGGTGGGACTAGCGGTCCGTACGAGCAGTACTTC
>TRBJ1-6|TRBV4-1|many|.
CASSQDFSGINSPLHF
TGCGCCAGCAGCCAAGATTTCTCAGGGATCAATTCACCCCTCCACTTT
>TRBJ2-5|TRBV6-1|few|TRBD1
CASSKPGQKETQYF
TGTGCCAGCAGTAAGCCGGGACAGAAAGAGACCCAGTACTTC
>TRBJ2-1|TRBV12-3/TRBV12-4|many|TRBD1
CASAPTGGAYNEQFF
TGTGCCTCAGCACCCACAGGGGGCGCCTACAATGAGCAGTTCTTC
>TRBJ2-5|TRBV20-1|.|.
CSGGGAGETQYF
TGCAGTGGCGGCGGGGCTGGGGAGACCCAGTACTTC
>TRBJ1-3|TRBV28|.|.
CASSMFGYSGNTIYF
TGTGCCAGCAGTATGTTCGGTTACTCTGGAAACACCATATATTTT
>TRBJ2-1|TRBV28|.|.
CASSLWVSLGYNEQFF
TGTGCCAGCAGTTTATGGGTATCCCTTGGGTACAATGAGCAGTTCTTC
>TRBJ1-6|TRBV7-9|many|.
CASSLVTGSYNSPLHF
TGTGCCAGCAGCTTAGTTACGGGCTCCTATAATTCACCCCTCCACTTT
>TRBJ2-7|TRBV15|.|TRBD1
CATSRGDRGIQQYF
TGTGCCACCAGCAGGGGGGACAGGGGGATCCAGCAGTACTTC
>TRBJ2-7|TRBV27|.|TRBD1
CASSDGTGGTYEQYF
TGTGCCAGCAGCGATGGGACAGGGGGGACCTACGAGCAGTACTTC
>TRBJ2-2|TRBV27|many|.
CASIGGGANTGELFF
TGTGCCAGCATTGGGGGCGGGGCAAACACCGGGGAGCTGTTTTTT
>TRBJ2-4|TRBV12-3/TRBV12-4|many|.
CASSLTVAKNIQYF
TGTGCCAGCAGTTTAACAGTAGCCAAAAACATTCAGTACTTC
>TRBJ2-5|TRBV12-3/TRBV12-4|.|TRBD2
CASRAAGVGETQYF
TGTGCCAGCAGAGCCGCGGGGGTTGGGGAGACCCAGTACTTC
>TRBJ2-3|TRBV5-1|many|.
CASSLSRTDTQYF
TGCGCCAGCAGCTTATCCCGCACAGATACGCAGTATTTT
>TRBJ2-1|TRBV29-1|many|.
CSVVKITGSYNEQFF
TGCAGCGTTGTGAAGATAACAGGCTCCTACAATGAGCAGTTCTTC
>TRBJ2-3|TRBV21-1|few|.
CASITGQGGADTQYF
TGTGCCAGCATCACCGGACAGGGCGGTGCAGATACGCAGTATTTT
>TRBJ2-3|TRBV7-9|many|TRBD2
CASSPGLAGDDTQYF
TGTGCCAGCAGCCCAGGACTAGCGGGAGATGATACGCAGTATTTT
>TRBJ2-3|TRBV19|.|.
CASSIQTTDTQYF
TGTGCCAGTAGTATACAAACCACAGATACGCAGTATTTT